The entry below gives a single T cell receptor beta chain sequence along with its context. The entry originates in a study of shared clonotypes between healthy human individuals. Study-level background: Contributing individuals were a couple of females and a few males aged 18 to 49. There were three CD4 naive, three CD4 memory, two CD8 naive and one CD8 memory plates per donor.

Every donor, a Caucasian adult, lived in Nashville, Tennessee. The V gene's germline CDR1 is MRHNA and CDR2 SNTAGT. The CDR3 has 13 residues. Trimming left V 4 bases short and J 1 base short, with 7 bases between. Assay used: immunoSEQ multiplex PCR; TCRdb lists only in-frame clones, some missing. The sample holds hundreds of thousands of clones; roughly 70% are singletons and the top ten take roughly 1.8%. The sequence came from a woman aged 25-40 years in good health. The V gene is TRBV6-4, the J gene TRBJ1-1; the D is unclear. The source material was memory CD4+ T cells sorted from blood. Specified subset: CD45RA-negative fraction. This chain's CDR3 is CASSALSNTEAFF. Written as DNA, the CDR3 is TGTGCCAGCAGTGCACTTTCGAACACTGAAGCTTTCTTT.